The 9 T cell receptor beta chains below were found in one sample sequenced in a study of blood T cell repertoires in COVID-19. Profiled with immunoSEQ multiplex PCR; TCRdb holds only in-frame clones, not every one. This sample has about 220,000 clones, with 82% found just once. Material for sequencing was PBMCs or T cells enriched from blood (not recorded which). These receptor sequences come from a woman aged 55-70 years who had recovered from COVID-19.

Here the CDR3 reads CATSRTRFGTEDEQYF. CDR3 DNA: TGTGCCACCAGCAGAACCCGATTCGGGACAGAGGACGAGCAGTACTTC. This chain uses TRBV15 with TRBJ2-7; TRBD1 matches 7 bases. V was pared by 2 bases and J by 5 bases, with 12 bases of the junction left unmatched. Germline V gene data show CDR1 as LNHNV and CDR2 as YYDKDF (reference sequence). The CDR3 has 16 amino acids.

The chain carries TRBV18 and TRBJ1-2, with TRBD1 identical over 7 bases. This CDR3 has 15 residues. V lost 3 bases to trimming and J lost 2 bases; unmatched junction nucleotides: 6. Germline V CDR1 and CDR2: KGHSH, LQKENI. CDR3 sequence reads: CASSPRDSLNYGYTF. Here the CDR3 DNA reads TGTGCCAGCTCACCTCGGGACAGCCTAAACTATGGCTACACCTTC.

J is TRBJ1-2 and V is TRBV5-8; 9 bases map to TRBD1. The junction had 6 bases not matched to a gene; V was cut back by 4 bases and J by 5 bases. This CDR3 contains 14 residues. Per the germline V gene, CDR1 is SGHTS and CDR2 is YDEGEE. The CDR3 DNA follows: TGTGCCAGCAGCCAGACAGGGGGTTGGTATGGCTACACCTTC. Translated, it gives CASSQTGGWYGYTF.

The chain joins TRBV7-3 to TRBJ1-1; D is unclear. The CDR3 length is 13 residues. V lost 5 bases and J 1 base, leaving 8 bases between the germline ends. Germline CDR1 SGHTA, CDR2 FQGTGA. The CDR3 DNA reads TGTGCCAGCAGCCTTCACAAGAACACTGAAGCTTTCTTT. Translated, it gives CASSLHKNTEAFF.

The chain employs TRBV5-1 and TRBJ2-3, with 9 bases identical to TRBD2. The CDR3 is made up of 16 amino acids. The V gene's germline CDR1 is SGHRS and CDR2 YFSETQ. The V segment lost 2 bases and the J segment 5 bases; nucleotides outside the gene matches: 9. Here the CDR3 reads CASSFPLAGNRDTQYF. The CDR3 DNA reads TGCGCCAGCAGCTTCCCCCTAGCGGGAAATCGAGATACGCAGTATTTT.

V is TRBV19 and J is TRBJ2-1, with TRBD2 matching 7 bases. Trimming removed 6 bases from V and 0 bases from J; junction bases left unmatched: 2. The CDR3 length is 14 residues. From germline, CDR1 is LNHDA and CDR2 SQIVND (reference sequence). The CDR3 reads CASRGGSSYNEQFF. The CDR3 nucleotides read TGTGCCAGTAGGGGCGGGAGCTCCTACAATGAGCAGTTCTTC.

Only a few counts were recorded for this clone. The CDR3 region has the DNA TGTGCCAGCAGCGACCGGAAAGGCCGGACTGGGGACACTGAAGCTTTCTTT. Protein: CASSDRKGRTGDTEAFF. V and J are TRBV5-6 and TRBJ1-1, with D unresolved. Germline V gives CDR1 SGHDT, CDR2 YYEEEE. V lost 4 bases, J lost 3 bases, and 22 bases lay in between. The CDR3 loop spans 17 amino acids.

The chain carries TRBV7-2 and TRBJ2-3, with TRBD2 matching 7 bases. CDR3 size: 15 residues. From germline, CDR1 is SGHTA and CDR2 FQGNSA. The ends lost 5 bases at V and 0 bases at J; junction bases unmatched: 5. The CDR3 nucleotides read TGTGCCAGCAGCGAGAGCGGGGCAAGCACAGATACGCAGTATTTT. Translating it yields CASSESGASTDTQYF.

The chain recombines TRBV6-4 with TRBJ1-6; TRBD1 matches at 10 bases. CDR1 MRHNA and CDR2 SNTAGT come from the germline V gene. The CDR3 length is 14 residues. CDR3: CAGDRGFYNSPLHF. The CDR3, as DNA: TGTGCAGGGGACAGGGGCTTCTATAATTCACCCCTCCACTTT.